This passage covers 17 T cell receptor beta chains from one sample sequenced in a study of control samples from healthy donors and cancer patients. Profiling relied on immunoSEQ multiplex PCR, and the TCRdb table lists in-frame clones only, not all of them. The sample holds about 29,000 clones, roughly 87% seen once. Sequencing input: formalin-fixed, paraffin-embedded tissue. The receptors come from a female donor with melanoma.

The J gene is TRBJ2-7, the V gene TRBV10-3, with D hard to call. The CDR3 has 13 residues. Trimming stripped 5 bases from V and 0 bases from J, with 8 bases between. Germline V lookup: CDR1 ENHRY, CDR2 SYGVKD. CDR3 amino acids: CAISQPSSYEQYF. For the CDR3, the DNA is TGTGCCATCAGTCAACCTAGCTCCTACGAGCAGTACTTC.

On this clone: Compared with germline, one end of the junction differs, possibly owing to a read error. The chain recombines TRBV19 with TRBJ1-1, with D unresolved. This CDR3 is built from 14 residues. The germline V gene encodes CDR1 LNHDA and CDR2 SQIVND (reference sequence). The CDR3 spells CASTLTGVNAEAFF. CDR3 bases: TGTGCCAGTACCCTGACGGGAGTGAACGCTGAAGCTTTCTTT.

This chain uses TRBV4-1 with TRBJ1-5, with 8 bases aligning to TRBD1. The CDR3 totals 17 residues. Germline CDR1 reads MGHRA; CDR2 reads YSYEKL. J gave up 8 bases and V 3 bases, and 15 bases lay outside the gene matches. The CDR3 spells CASSQTAGTGLQKPQHF. CDR3 DNA: TGCGCCAGCAGCCAGACCGCCGGGACAGGACTGCAGAAGCCCCAGCATTTT.

This sequence joins TRBV6-1 and TRBJ1-2, with a possible D match to TRBD1 (5 bases). CDR1 is MNHNS, CDR2 SASEGT, per germline. This CDR3 is built from 13 residues. Trimming stripped 2 bases from V and 4 bases from J, with 8 bases between. The CDR3 nucleotides read TGTGCCAGCAGTGAACAGGGACGCTATGGCTACACCTTC. Translating gives CASSEQGRYGYTF.

This sequence joins TRBV7-9 and TRBJ2-7; the D gene is possibly TRBD2 (5 bases). The germline V and J ends were trimmed by 5 bases and 6 bases, with 11 bases remaining between them. The germline gives CDR1 SEHNR, CDR2 FQNEAQ (reference sequence). The CDR3 has 12 residues. The CDR3 reads CASSPSGGEQYF. The CDR3 coding sequence is TGTGCCAGCAGCCCCAGCGGAGGCGAGCAGTACTTC.

V and J are TRBV12-3 or TRBV12-4 and TRBJ1-2, with D unclear. The ends were cut back, 5 bases at V and 8 bases at J, with 12 bases in the middle. This CDR3 contains 12 residues. CDR3 DNA sequence: TGTGCCAGCAGTGCCCCCGGTTTAGGCTACACCTTC. Translated: CASSAPGLGYTF.

J is TRBJ2-3 and V is TRBV3-1 (or the pseudogene TRBV3-2), with 15 positions matching TRBD2. The V gene's germline CDR1 is LGHDT and CDR2 YNNKEL (reference sequence). The CDR3 runs to 16 residues. Unmatched junction bases numbered 3, after V lost 2 bases and J lost 6 bases. The CDR3: CASSQIGLAGGDTQYF. The DNA of the CDR3 is TGTGCCAGCAGCCAAATAGGACTAGCGGGAGGGGATACGCAGTATTTT.

The chain has TRBV7-9 and TRBJ2-3, with 11 bases that match TRBD2. The CDR3 sequence is 16 residues long. Per the germline V gene, CDR1 is SEHNR and CDR2 is FQNEAQ (reference sequence). The junction had 11 bases not matched to a gene; V was cut back by 5 bases and J by 7 bases. The CDR3 protein is CASSPALAGGPNTQYF. The CDR3 nucleotides are TGTGCCAGCAGCCCAGCCTTAGCGGGAGGGCCAAATACGCAGTATTTT.

The rearrangement uses TRBV29-1 and TRBJ2-1; 10 bases match TRBD2. CDR1 and CDR2 (germline): SQVTM, ANQGSEA. Germline trimming cut 7 bases from V and 3 bases from J; bases unmatched to any gene: 3. There are 13 residues in the CDR3. This chain's CDR3 is CSARTSGYNEQFF. For the CDR3, the DNA is TGCAGCGCCCGGACTAGCGGCTACAATGAGCAGTTCTTC.

The genes are TRBV24-1 and TRBJ2-1, with 7 bases matching TRBD2. CDR3 length equals 14 residues. The V gene's germline CDR1 is KGHDR and CDR2 SFDVKD. V dropped 6 bases and J dropped 7; count of bases not matched to a gene: 8. CDR3 sequence: CATSSSGNLNEQFF. Here the CDR3 DNA reads TGTGCCACCAGTTCGAGCGGGAACCTGAATGAGCAGTTCTTC.

The chain joins TRBV5-6 to TRBJ2-1; D unresolved. Germline lookup yields CDR1 SGHDT and CDR2 YYEEEE. V lost 2 bases and J lost 9, with 6 bases in between. CDR3 length: 11 amino acids. Here the CDR3 DNA reads TGTGCCAGCAGCTTCACGGGTGAGCAGTTCTTC. It encodes CASSFTGEQFF. The full variable domain, rest sourced from reference TRBV5-6 and TRBJ2-1, is DAGVTQSPTHLIKTRGQQVTLRCSPKSGHDTVSWYQQALGQGPQFIFQYYEEEERQRGNFPDRFSGHQFPNYSSELNVNALLLGDSALYLCASSFTGEQFFGPGTRLTVL.

The chain couples TRBV30 to TRBJ1-1; possible D gene TRBD1, 6 bases. This CDR3 region has 14 residues. In germline, CDR1 is GTSNPN, CDR2 SVGIG (reference sequence). The V and J ends lost 3 bases and 11 bases respectively, with 22 bases between them. CDR3 protein: CAWRSLGGVQPAFF. The CDR3, as DNA: TGTGCCTGGAGGAGCTTAGGGGGTGTTCAGCCCGCTTTCTTT.

The J gene is TRBJ2-3, the V gene TRBV4-2; D is uncertain. Per germline, CDR1 LGHNA and CDR2 YNFKEQ. This CDR3 has 13 amino acids. The V end lost 5 bases, the J end lost 4 bases, and 10 bases lay between the germline ends. CDR3 protein: CASSGVDSDTQYF. DNA of the CDR3: TGTGCCAGCAGCGGGGTAGACTCAGATACGCAGTATTTT.

This clone was detected a few times. The V call is TRBV5-1, the J call TRBJ1-1; perhaps TRBD1 as D (5 bases). Per the germline V gene, CDR1 is SGHRS and CDR2 is YFSETQ. The V end lost 4 bases, the J end lost 1 base, and 8 bases lay between the germline ends. The CDR3 covers 13 residues. In DNA, the CDR3 is TGCGCCAGCAGCGTAACAGGGAACACTGAAGCTTTCTTT. It specifies CASSVTGNTEAFF. The full variable domain, in which reference TRBV5-1 and TRBJ1-1 provide the parts outside the CDR3, is KAGVTQTPRYLIKTRGQQVTLSCSPISGHRSVSWYQQTPGQGLQFLFEYFSETQRNKGNFPGRFSGRQFSNSRSEMNVSTLELGDSALYLCASSVTGNTEAFFGQGTRLTVV.

The V and J genes are TRBV7-2 and TRBJ2-6; a weak D match, TRBD1 (5 bases). Germline CDR1 is SGHTA and CDR2 is FQGNSA. V was trimmed by 6 bases and J by 0 bases, leaving 21 bases between them. CDR3 length: 19 amino acids. CDR3 in amino acids: CASSHHRLPPLSGANVLTF. The CDR3 bases are TGTGCCAGCAGTCATCACAGGCTCCCCCCACTCTCTGGGGCCAACGTCCTGACTTTC.

The V call is TRBV6-2 or TRBV6-3, the J call TRBJ1-2, with D unclear. The CDR3 totals 12 residues. V was shortened by 6 bases and J by 4 bases, with 9 bases between the two germline ends. Per germline, CDR1 MNHEY and CDR2 SVGEGT. The CDR3 sequence is CASSSNGYGYTF. The DNA for the CDR3 is TGTGCCAGCAGCTCCAACGGCTATGGCTACACCTTC.

The chain couples TRBV5-1 to TRBJ2-7, with 7 positions matching TRBD1. Germline trimming cut 2 bases from V and 5 bases from J; bases unmatched to any gene: 7. Germline loops: CDR1 SGHRS, CDR2 YFSETQ. The CDR3 has 14 residues. CDR3 in amino acids: CASSFRGSDDEQYF. CDR3 nucleotides: TGCGCCAGCAGCTTCAGGGGGTCCGATGACGAGCAGTACTTC. Full variable domain (remainder filled in from reference TRBV5-1 and TRBJ2-7): KAGVTQTPRYLIKTRGQQVTLSCSPISGHRSVSWYQQTPGQGLQFLFEYFSETQRNKGNFPGRFSGRQFSNSRSEMNVSTLELGDSALYLCASSFRGSDDEQYFGPGTRLTVT.